The 2 T cell receptor beta chains reported below all come from one sample, sequenced in a study of beta chain features in type 1 diabetes. Expressed TCRB transcripts were sequenced, since all the RNA that had been isolated was reverse transcribed. Repertoires were generated with immunoSEQ multiplex PCR, while TCRdb's copy carries only in-frame clones and drops some. The sample lists over 700,000 clones; roughly a sixth were seen once. Sequencing input: naive CD4+ T cells from blood. All receptors derive from a woman aged 18-30 years in good health.

The J gene is TRBJ1-3, the V gene TRBV4-3; the D is unclear. This CDR3 contains 13 residues. V was shortened by 3 bases and J by 8 bases, with 11 bases between the two germline ends. Germline CDR1 LGHNA, CDR2 YSLEER. CDR3 region: CASSQAAWDTIYF. The CDR3, as DNA: TGCGCCAGCAGCCAGGCGGCTTGGGACACCATATATTTT.

This clone was seen a handful of times. This rearrangement joins TRBV7-8 to TRBJ2-2; 7 nucleotides line up with TRBD1. Unmatched junction bases numbered 8, after V lost 5 bases and J lost 8 bases. CDR1 is SGHVS, CDR2 FQNEAQ, per germline. CDR3 length equals 14 residues. The CDR3 nucleotides are TGTGCCAGCAGCCCGGACAGGATTATGGGGGAGCTGTTTTTT. Translated, it gives CASSPDRIMGELFF.